This TCR beta chain was obtained from a study of shared clonotypes between healthy human individuals. Study-wide results and caveats: Shared clonotypes across all four donors exceeded non-shared ones in generation probability.

This clone has a single count. Its antigen is unidentified. Naive CD8 cells lacked CD45RO and underwent positive selection for CCR7, leaving out terminally differentiated effector memory CD45RA+ cells. Profiled with immunoSEQ multiplex PCR; TCRdb holds only in-frame clones, not every one. The table includes roughly 1,800,000 clones, approximately 94% detected once. The CDR3 loop spans 14 amino acids. The germline V gene has CDR1 LGHNA and CDR2 YNFKEQ. Deletions cut 0 bases from V and 3 bases from J, with 9 bases between. This receptor was identified in a young man in good health. Source material: naive CD8+ T cells sorted from blood. V and J are TRBV4-2 and TRBJ2-7, with D uncertain. CDR3 amino acids: CASSQERVGYEQYF. CDR3 in DNA: TGTGCCAGCAGCCAAGAAAGGGTTGGCTACGAGCAGTACTTC.